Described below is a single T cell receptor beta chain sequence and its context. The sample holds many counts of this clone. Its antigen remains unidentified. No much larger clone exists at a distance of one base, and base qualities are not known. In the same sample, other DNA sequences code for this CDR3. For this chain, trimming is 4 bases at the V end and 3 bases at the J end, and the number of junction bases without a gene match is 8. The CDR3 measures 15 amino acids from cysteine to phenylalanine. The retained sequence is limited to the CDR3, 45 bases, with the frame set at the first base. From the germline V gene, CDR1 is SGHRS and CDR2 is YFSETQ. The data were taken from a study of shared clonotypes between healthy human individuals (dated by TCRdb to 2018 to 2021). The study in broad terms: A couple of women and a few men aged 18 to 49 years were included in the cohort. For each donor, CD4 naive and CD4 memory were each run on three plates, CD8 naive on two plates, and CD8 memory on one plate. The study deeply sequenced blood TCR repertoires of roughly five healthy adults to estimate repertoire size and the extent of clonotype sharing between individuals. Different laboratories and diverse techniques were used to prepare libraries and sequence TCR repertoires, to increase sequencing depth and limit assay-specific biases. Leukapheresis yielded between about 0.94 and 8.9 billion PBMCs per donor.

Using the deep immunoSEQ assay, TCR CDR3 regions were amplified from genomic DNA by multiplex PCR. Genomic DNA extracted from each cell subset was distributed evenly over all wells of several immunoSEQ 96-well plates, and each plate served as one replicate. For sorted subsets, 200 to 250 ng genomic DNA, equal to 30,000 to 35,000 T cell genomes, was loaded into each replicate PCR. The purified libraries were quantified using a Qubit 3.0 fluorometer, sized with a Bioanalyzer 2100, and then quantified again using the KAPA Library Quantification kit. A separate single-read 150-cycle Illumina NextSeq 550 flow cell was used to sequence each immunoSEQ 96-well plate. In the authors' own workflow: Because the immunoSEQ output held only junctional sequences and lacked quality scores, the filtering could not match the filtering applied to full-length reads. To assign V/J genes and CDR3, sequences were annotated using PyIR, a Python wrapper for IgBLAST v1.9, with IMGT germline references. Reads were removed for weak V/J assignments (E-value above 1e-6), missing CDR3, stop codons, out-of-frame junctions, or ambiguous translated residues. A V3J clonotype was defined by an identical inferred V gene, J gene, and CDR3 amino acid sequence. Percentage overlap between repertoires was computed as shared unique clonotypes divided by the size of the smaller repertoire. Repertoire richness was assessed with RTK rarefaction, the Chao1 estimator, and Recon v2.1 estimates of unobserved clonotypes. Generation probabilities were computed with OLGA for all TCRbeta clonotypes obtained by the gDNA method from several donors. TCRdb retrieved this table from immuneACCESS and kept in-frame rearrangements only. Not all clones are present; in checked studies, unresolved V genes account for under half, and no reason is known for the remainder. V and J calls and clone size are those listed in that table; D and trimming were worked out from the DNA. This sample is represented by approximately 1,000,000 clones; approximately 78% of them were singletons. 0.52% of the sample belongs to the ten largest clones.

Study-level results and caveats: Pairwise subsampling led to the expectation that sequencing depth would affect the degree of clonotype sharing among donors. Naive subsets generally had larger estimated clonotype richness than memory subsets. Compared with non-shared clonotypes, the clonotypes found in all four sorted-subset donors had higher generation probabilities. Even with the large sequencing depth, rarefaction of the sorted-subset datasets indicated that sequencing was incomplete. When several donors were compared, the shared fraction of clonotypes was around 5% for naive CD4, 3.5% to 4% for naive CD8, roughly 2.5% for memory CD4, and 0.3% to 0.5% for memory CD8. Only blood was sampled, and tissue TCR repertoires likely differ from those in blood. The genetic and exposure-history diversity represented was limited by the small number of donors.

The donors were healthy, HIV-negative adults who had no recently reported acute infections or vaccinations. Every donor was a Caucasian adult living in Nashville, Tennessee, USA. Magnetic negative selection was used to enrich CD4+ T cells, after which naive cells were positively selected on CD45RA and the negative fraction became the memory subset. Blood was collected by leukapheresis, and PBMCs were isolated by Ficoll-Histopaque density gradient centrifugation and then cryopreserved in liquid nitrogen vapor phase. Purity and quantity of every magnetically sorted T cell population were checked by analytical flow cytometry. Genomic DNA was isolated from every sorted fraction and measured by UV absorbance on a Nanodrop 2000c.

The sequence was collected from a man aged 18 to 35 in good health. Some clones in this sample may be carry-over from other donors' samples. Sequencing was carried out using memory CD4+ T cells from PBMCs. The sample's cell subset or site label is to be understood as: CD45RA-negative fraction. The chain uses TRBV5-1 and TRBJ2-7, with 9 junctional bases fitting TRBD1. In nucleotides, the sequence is TGCGCCAGCAGCACCTCCGGGACAGGGATCTACGAGCAGTACTTC. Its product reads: CASSTSGTGIYEQYF.